This T cell receptor beta chain was profiled in a study of cytomegalovirus exposure and HLA in healthy donors (dated by TCRdb to 2016 to 2017). Regarding the complete study: According to a later analysis, one platform produced both the 120 validation repertoires and the approximately 660 repertoires of the first cohort. The study was designed to test whether signatures of past pathogen exposure could be identified by cataloging public T cell receptors. A separate validation cohort of roughly 130 different subjects was used in addition to the roughly 720-subject first cohort. To predict cytomegalovirus infection status, the study combined high-throughput TCR immunosequencing, statistical association of individual TCRs with disease status, and machine learning.

The study at large found these results: A later analysis had no HLA typing for the validation cohort, so co-occurrence there was scored across all 130 or so repertoires. In a later analysis, TCRs clustered in the first cohort were found to also tend to co-occur in the roughly 120 validation repertoires, with around 94% of cluster scores above 0. The study gave a list of over 150 TCR beta chains associated with cytomegalovirus. The authors suggested that the approach could potentially be generalized to other disease states and immunological phenotypes. In both the original and validation cohorts, the classifier was reported to diagnose cytomegalovirus status with high specificity and sensitivity. Three of the identified cytomegalovirus-associated TCR beta chains were confirmed in vitro to be specific for cytomegalovirus antigens. Across donors, most TCR sequences were observed very rarely, whereas some public TCRs were present in many individuals.

Libraries were constructed by the immunoSEQ multiplex PCR assay. The paper's data handling went like this. To diagnose cytomegalovirus status from the catalog of TCR beta chain sequences, a statistical classification framework was built. TCRdb stores this immuneACCESS table with in-frame sequences only. Part of the clones is absent; in the studies checked, under half of the shortfall reflects unresolved V genes, and no reason is known for the rest. D and trimming were read from the DNA, whereas the V and J calls and clone size are those reported in that table. This sample has some 140,000 clones in its table, and 65% to 90% of those were observed once. The ten largest clones capture 20% to 25% of the sample. The donors belonged to the validation cohort of about 130 subjects, which was separate from the 666-subject first cohort. As concerns this clone: The antigen it binds to is not known. The input lacks base qualities; no much larger clone sits a single base away.

Sequencing was carried out using PBMCs. The clonotype was recovered from a young man in good health and CMV-seropositive.

Here the CDR3 is given as CASSSSGGADTQYF. The DNA is as follows: TGTGCCAGCAGCAGTAGCGGGGGCGCAGATACGCAGTATTTT. Recombination connected TRBV9 to TRBJ2-3; 9 central bases correspond to TRBD2. Inclusive of the bounding cysteine and phenylalanine, the CDR3 is 14 residues long. The retained sequence is limited to the CDR3, 42 bases, with the frame set at the first base. At the junction V is shortened by 4 bases and J by 4 bases; bases outside the gene matches: 4. CDR1 SGDLS and CDR2 YYNGEE were looked up in the germline V gene.